This T cell receptor (beta chain) was found in a study of OX40 agonist ivuxolimab in advanced cancers. Peripheral blood came from all dose cohorts at three timepoints. Only in-frame clones appear in the TCRdb table, and some are missing; sequencing was by immunoSEQ multiplex PCR. The sample records 85,000 to 100,000 clones, 70% to 90% being singletons. As regards this clone: Its antigen remains unknown.

Overall study results and limits: Antigen specificity of clonally expanded peripheral T cells was not established. Relative to CD4+ cells, CD8+ T cells on average had more expanded clones. Clonal expansion was among the lowest in partial responders at 0.1-3.0 mg/kg, especially CD8+.

After removal of 3 bases from V and 1 base from J, the junction contained 4 bases not matched to a gene. CDR1 and CDR2 (germline): SEHNR, FQNEAQ (reference sequence). The CDR3 covers 15 residues. The clonotype was recovered from an adult with an advanced solid tumor such as melanoma, head and neck, liver or kidney cancer. The chain joins TRBV7-9 to TRBJ2-5; 8 nucleotides match TRBD2. The sample in question was CD4+ or CD8+ T cells sorted from blood, obtained in a trial of the OX40 agonist ivuxolimab. This chain's CDR3 is CASSFPGGLQETQYF. CDR3 DNA sequence: TGTGCCAGCAGCTTTCCGGGAGGGCTCCAAGAGACCCAGTACTTC.